This T cell receptor (beta chain) was observed in a study of blood T cell repertoires in COVID-19. The overall study: Italy, Spain and the United States were the sources of the convalescent and acute COVID-19 samples.

As handled by the study authors: Estimates of nucleated cell counts were drawn from the amplification of reference gene primers. Here immunoSEQ multiplex PCR was the method, and the copy in TCRdb shows in-frame clones only, minus some. V and J calls and clone size are as listed in that table; D and trimming were resolved from the DNA. The data hold 75,000 to 95,000 clones, with roughly 89% observed a single time. Germline CDR1 reads MDHEN; CDR2 reads SYDVKM. The CDR3 length is 17 residues. V lost 2 bases, J lost 1 base, and 15 bases lay in between. This TCR came from a man in his fifties or sixties with acute or convalescent COVID-19. The chain recombines TRBV28 with TRBJ1-5; D gene uncertain. The sample was peripheral blood. CDR3 in DNA: TGTGCCAGCAGTTTACCCCTCGGACTAGACAGCAATCAGCCCCAGCATTTT. Residues: CASSLPLGLDSNQPQHF.